The 31 T cell receptor beta chains below were found in one sample sequenced in a study of T-cell memory formation after mild COVID-19. TCRdb redid the calling of the 5' RACE reads with MiXCR, one entry per CDR3 protein. This table holds about 340,000 distinct CDR3 sequences, around 21% found once. Sequencing was done on a sample of PBMCs or a T cell subset sorted from them (not recorded which). The receptor source for this set is an adult woman who had mild COVID-19 (a few samples of this study predate the infection). Cell type and time point are not known.

This chain joins TRBV30 and TRBJ1-1; TRBD1 agrees at 7 bases. The trim removed 2 bases at V and 10 bases at J, leaving 7 bases unmatched. The CDR3 is 12 residues long. The V gene's germline CDR1 is GTSNPN and CDR2 SVGIG (reference sequence). CDR3 nucleotides: TGTGCCTGGAGTTCGACAGGGCGGGGAGCTTTCTTT. This codes for CAWSSTGRGAFF.

This clonotype was counted between two and nine times. The J gene is TRBJ1-4, the V gene TRBV18, with unresolved D. CDR3 size: 15 residues. Trimming shortened V by 1 base and J by 8 bases, and 14 bases separated the two germline ends. In germline, CDR1 is KGHSH, CDR2 LQKENI. CDR3 protein: CASSPQLDGREKLFF. The CDR3 DNA sequence: TGTGCCAGCTCACCACAATTGGACGGAAGGGAAAAACTGTTTTTT. Supplemented by reference TRBV18 and TRBJ1-4, the full variable domain reads NAGVMQNPRHLVRRRGQEARLRCSPMKGHSHVYWYRQLPEEGLKFMVYLQKENIIDESGMPKERFSAEFPKEGPSILRIQQVVRGDSAAYFCASSPQLDGREKLFFGSGTQLSVL.

This chain connects TRBV6-6 to TRBJ2-7; unclear D gene. This CDR3 comprises 11 residues. In germline, CDR1 is MNHNY, CDR2 SVGAGI (reference sequence). Trimming took 6 bases from V and 7 from J, leaving 10 bases between them. The CDR3 DNA reads TGTGCCAGCAGCCTCAATAGGGAGCAGTACTTC. Its translation is CASSLNREQYF.

V is TRBV29-1 and J is TRBJ1-5; D uncertain. Germline CDR1 is SQVTM and CDR2 is ANQGSEA. The CDR3 has 14 residues. V was pared by 2 bases and J by 0 bases, with 8 bases between. This CDR3 is CSVESGVSNQPQHF. The CDR3 DNA sequence: TGCAGCGTTGAAAGTGGAGTTAGCAATCAGCCCCAGCATTTT. The full variable domain, its missing parts supplied by reference TRBV29-1 and TRBJ1-5, is SAVISQKPSRDICQRGTSLTIQCQVDSQVTMMFWYRQQPGQSLTLIATANQGSEATYESGFVIDKFPISRPNLTFSTLTVSNMSPEDSSIYLCSVESGVSNQPQHFGDGTRLSIL.

This clonotype was counted only a few times. The chain is built from TRBV20-1 and TRBJ1-2, with D tentatively TRBD1 (5 bases). Germline CDR1 reads DFQATT; CDR2 reads SNEGSKA (reference sequence). Trimming left V 2 bases short and J 7 bases short, with 17 bases between. The CDR3 has 14 amino acids. CDR3 residues: CSARTPSRDFGYTF. CDR3 nucleotides: TGCAGTGCTAGAACTCCCAGTCGGGACTTTGGCTACACCTTC.

This clonotype has more than one count but fewer than ten. Here the CDR3 DNA reads TGTGCCACCCTCCGGACAGACATGAACACTGAAGCTTTCTTT. Protein: CATLRTDMNTEAFF. The gene calls are TRBV24-1 and TRBJ1-1, with D perhaps matching TRBD1 (6 bases). The germline V and J ends were trimmed by 9 bases and 0 bases, with 13 bases remaining between them. Germline V gene lookup returns CDR1 KGHDR and CDR2 SFDVKD. The length of the CDR3 is 14 residues.

This clonotype has more than one count but fewer than ten. This CDR3 is CSARQGESQPQHF. CDR3 in DNA: TGCAGCGCTAGACAGGGAGAAAGTCAGCCCCAGCATTTT. This chain joins TRBV29-1 and TRBJ1-5, with 7 positions matching TRBD1. V was clipped by 7 bases and J by 6 bases; unmatched bases: 9. The length of the CDR3 is 13 residues. Germline-derived CDR1 and CDR2 are SQVTM and ANQGSEA.

V is TRBV24-1 and J is TRBJ1-1; D gene ambiguous. Germline CDR1 is KGHDR and CDR2 is SFDVKD. CDR3 length: 12 amino acids. Trimming took off 4 bases at V and 0 bases at J, with 2 bases between the two ends. The CDR3 nucleotides are TGTGCCACCAGTGACCTGAACACTGAAGCTTTCTTT. It yields the protein CATSDLNTEAFF.

The chain combines TRBV24-1 with TRBJ2-3, with TRBD2 matching over 10 bases. After removal of 3 bases from V and 0 bases from J, the junction contained 2 bases not matched to a gene. CDR1 and CDR2 (germline): KGHDR, SFDVKD. The CDR3 is made up of 16 amino acids. The CDR3 region is CATSDVLAGSTDTQYF. As DNA, the CDR3 is TGTGCCACCAGTGATGTACTAGCGGGGAGCACAGATACGCAGTATTTT.

V usage is TRBV9 and J usage is TRBJ2-3; 7 nucleotides align to TRBD2. The CDR3 runs 16 residues. With 0 bases clipped from V and 4 bases from J, the junction kept 8 bases outside the gene matches. CDR1 is SGDLS and CDR2 is YYNGEE in the germline V gene. The DNA of the CDR3 is TGTGCCAGCAGCGTAGGGAGCGGGGCCGGGGCAGATACGCAGTATTTT. This translates into CASSVGSGAGADTQYF.

The rearrangement joins TRBV20-1 to TRBJ1-5, with TRBD1 matching 9 bases. J lost 6 bases, V lost 7 bases, and 7 bases had no gene match. The CDR3 sequence is 13 residues long. In germline, CDR1 is DFQATT, CDR2 SNEGSKA (reference sequence). In nucleotides, the CDR3 is TGCAGTGTCAGGGACAGGGCGGCTCAGCCCCAGCATTTT. Translating gives CSVRDRAAQPQHF.

The chain has TRBV12-3 or TRBV12-4 and TRBJ1-2; 7 nucleotides align to TRBD1. J gave up 3 bases and V 5 bases, and 9 bases lay outside the gene matches. The CDR3 consists of 15 residues. For the CDR3, the DNA is TGTGCCAGCAGTCCGCGGACAGGACCCTACTATGGCTACACCTTC. As protein: CASSPRTGPYYGYTF.

The rearrangement links TRBV11-2 to TRBJ2-1; D uncertain. The V end was cut by 4 bases, the J end by 10 bases, with 14 bases between. CDR1 and CDR2 (germline): SGHAT, FQNNGV. This CDR3 has 13 amino acids. The CDR3 sequence: CASSSRPGWEQFF. The CDR3 bases are TGTGCCAGCAGCTCCCGACCGGGCTGGGAGCAGTTCTTC.

The genes are TRBV6-5 and TRBJ1-2, with a possible D match to TRBD1 (6 bases). The ends were cut back, 6 bases at V and 9 bases at J, with 14 bases in the middle. From germline, CDR1 is MNHEY and CDR2 SVGAGI. This CDR3 region has 12 residues. CDR3 DNA: TGTGCCAGCAGGAGGGGGGATGGGCGCTACACCTTC. It encodes CASRRGDGRYTF.

This chain links TRBV12-3 or TRBV12-4 with TRBJ1-2, with D hard to call. The CDR3 contains 16 residues. Trimming cost V 3 bases and J 5 bases, with 19 bases left between them. In DNA, the CDR3 is TGTGCCAGCAGTTTGTCTCGAGCGTCTAAAGATTATGGCTACACCTTC. Translating gives CASSLSRASKDYGYTF.

The chain uses TRBV12-3 or TRBV12-4 and TRBJ2-3; a weak D match, TRBD2 (5 bases). V was shortened by 0 bases and J by 6 bases, with 13 bases between the two germline ends. CDR3 size: 15 residues. The CDR3 DNA follows: TGTGCCAGCAGTTTAGCGCTGGGGAGCTCGGATACGCAGTATTTT. Translation: CASSLALGSSDTQYF.

The chain couples TRBV7-9 to TRBJ1-2; D may be TRBD1 (6 bases). This CDR3 contains 15 residues. V dropped 3 bases and J dropped 7 bases, with 18 bases sitting between them. Germline-derived CDR1 and CDR2 are SEHNR and FQNEAQ (reference sequence). The CDR3 bases are TGTGCCAGCAGCTTGTCAGGACAGAGCTTGCCTGGCTACACCTTC. Translated: CASSLSGQSLPGYTF.

The rearrangement joins TRBV5-5 to TRBJ2-3, with 8 positions matching TRBD1. The V gene's germline CDR1 is SGHKS and CDR2 YYEKEE (reference sequence). With 2 bases clipped from V and 5 bases from J, the junction kept 13 bases outside the gene matches. This CDR3 spans 17 amino acids. As DNA, the CDR3 is TGTGCCAGCAGCTTAAAGCAGACAGGGGATAGAAGAGATACGCAGTATTTT. Translated, it gives CASSLKQTGDRRDTQYF.

This chain uses TRBV7-9 with TRBJ1-2; 7 positions agree with TRBD1. CDR3 length: 16 residues. V shed 0 bases, J shed 4 bases, and the junction held 8 bases outside the gene matches. CDR1 SEHNR and CDR2 FQNEAQ come from the germline V gene (reference sequence). The CDR3 nucleotides read TGTGCCAGCAGCTTAGCGGGGACAGAAATACTCTATGGCTACACCTTC. Translated: CASSLAGTEILYGYTF.

The chain is built from TRBV3-1 and TRBJ2-5; D may correspond to TRBD1 or TRBD2 (7 bases each). Germline V CDR1 and CDR2: LGHDT, YNNKEL (reference sequence). Trimming removed 0 bases from V and 1 base from J, with 15 bases in between. The CDR3 has 17 amino acids. As DNA, the CDR3 is TGTGCCAGCAGCCAAGATGGGACAGCGGGGTTCCAAGAGACCCAGTACTTC. Its translation is CASSQDGTAGFQETQYF.

The chain employs TRBV9 and TRBJ2-7, with a tentative D call TRBD1 (6 bases). Germline CDR1 SGDLS, CDR2 YYNGEE. This CDR3 is 14 amino acids long. V lost 0 bases and J lost 3, with 10 bases in between. For the CDR3, the DNA is TGTGCCAGCAGCGTAGGTGTAGGGGGCTACGAGCAGTACTTC. This encodes CASSVGVGGYEQYF. The entire variable domain, with the rest obtained from reference TRBV9 and TRBJ2-7, is as follows: DSGVTQTPKHLITATGQRVTLRCSPRSGDLSVYWYQQSLDQGLQFLIQYYNGEERAKGNILERFSAQQFPDLHSELNLSSLELGDSALYFCASSVGVGGYEQYFGPGTRLTVT.

This clonotype was found a few times. The CDR3 bases are TGCGCCAGCAGCTTGAGTACAGGTCCCTACAATGAGCAGTTCTTC. It codes for CASSLSTGPYNEQFF. V gene TRBV5-1 combines with J gene TRBJ2-1; perhaps TRBD1 as D (5 bases). The CDR3 totals 15 residues. Trimming shortened V by 1 base and J by 2 bases, and 10 bases separated the two germline ends. Germline V gene lookup returns CDR1 SGHRS and CDR2 YFSETQ.

The J gene is TRBJ2-7, the V gene TRBV7-9; D is unclear. The CDR3 has 13 residues. Per germline, CDR1 SEHNR and CDR2 FQNEAQ (reference sequence). Trimming left V 2 bases short and J 6 bases short, with 11 bases between. CDR3 sequence: CASSLSQRPEQYF. CDR3 nucleotides: TGTGCCAGCAGCTTATCCCAGCGCCCCGAGCAGTACTTC.

The chain uses TRBV5-1 and TRBJ2-5; 8 bases map to TRBD2. The CDR3 has 16 amino acids. Trimming at V came to 0 bases and at J to 1 base, leaving 5 bases not matched to a gene. Germline lookup yields CDR1 SGHRS and CDR2 YFSETQ. Here the CDR3 DNA reads TGCGCCAGCAGCTTGGCCAGCGGGGGCTTCCAAGAGACCCAGTACTTC. It codes for CASSLASGGFQETQYF.

This clonotype was recorded a few times. The rearrangement links TRBV29-1 to TRBJ2-5; TRBD2 aligns across 7 bases. Germline-derived CDR1 and CDR2 are SQVTM and ANQGSEA. CDR3 length: 14 amino acids. V dropped 4 bases and J dropped 5; count of bases not matched to a gene: 10. The CDR3 spells CSVGGWEGTETQYF. The CDR3 coding sequence is TGCAGCGTTGGGGGCTGGGAGGGAACGGAGACCCAGTACTTC.

As DNA, the CDR3 is TGTGCCAGCAGCCCCGGGGAGGGGAGGTACGAGCAGTACTTC. It translates to CASSPGEGRYEQYF. The V call is TRBV12-3 or TRBV12-4, the J call TRBJ2-7; 7 positions match TRBD2. V gave up 6 bases and J gave up 4 bases; unmatched junction bases: 9. This CDR3 is 14 amino acids long.

The chain links TRBV7-9 to TRBJ1-5; D gene ambiguous. V was trimmed by 1 base and J by 2 bases, leaving 12 bases between them. Germline values: CDR1 SEHNR, CDR2 FQNEAQ (reference sequence). This CDR3 is 16 amino acids long. As DNA, the CDR3 is TGTGCCAGCAGCTTAGTTGCCGGAGGTGGCAATCAGCCCCAGCATTTT. It yields the protein CASSLVAGGGNQPQHF.

The chain is built from TRBV7-2 and TRBJ2-5; 12 bases map to TRBD2. The germline CDR1 and CDR2 sequences are SGHTA and FQGNSA. J was trimmed by 2 bases and V by 6 bases; bases with no gene match: 13. This CDR3 has 18 residues. DNA for the CDR3: TGTGCCAGCAGTCCCCATCGGCTAGCGGGAGGGGTACAAGAGACCCAGTACTTC. Translating it yields CASSPHRLAGGVQETQYF. The full variable domain, in which reference TRBV7-2 and TRBJ2-5 provide the parts outside the CDR3, is GAGVSQSPSNKVTEKGKDVELRCDPISGHTALYWYRQSLGQGLEFLIYFQGNSAPDKSGLPSDRFSAERTGGSVSTLTIQRTQQEDSAVYLCASSPHRLAGGVQETQYFGPGTRLLVL.

In its sample, this clonotype was seen a few times. V is TRBV7-2 and J is TRBJ2-1; D might be TRBD1 or TRBD2, each matching 7 bases. From germline, CDR1 is SGHTA and CDR2 FQGNSA. The length of the CDR3 is 15 residues. Trimming removed 7 bases from V and 2 bases from J, with 15 bases in between. The CDR3 here is CASIQGGGTYNEQFF. CDR3 in DNA: TGTGCCAGCATCCAGGGGGGGGGAACCTACAATGAGCAGTTCTTC.

V usage is TRBV4-3 and J usage is TRBJ1-5; the D is unclear. The CDR3 totals 18 residues. V was trimmed by 4 bases and J by 1 base, leaving 20 bases between them. The germline V gene encodes CDR1 LGHNA and CDR2 YSLEER. This chain's CDR3 is CASSRALLVPGSNQPQHF. The CDR3 DNA sequence: TGCGCCAGCAGCCGCGCGCTTCTAGTCCCCGGGAGCAATCAGCCCCAGCATTTT.

The rearrangement links TRBV20-1 to TRBJ2-1; possibly TRBD2 for D (7 bases). Trimming removed 3 bases from V and 6 bases from J, with 15 bases in between. The CDR3 extends over 14 amino acids. CDR1 is DFQATT and CDR2 is SNEGSKA in the germline V gene (reference sequence). Here the CDR3 DNA reads TGCAGTGCTAGGGGGCGGGGGCCTGGCAATGAGCAGTTCTTC. Residues: CSARGRGPGNEQFF.